This TCR beta chain was found in a study of T cell responses to AZD1222 COVID-19 vaccine. Some clones are missing from TCRdb's copy, which holds only in-frame ones; the method was immunoSEQ multiplex PCR. Of some 120,000 clones listed, 80% to 90% are singletons. The study, taken as a whole, reports: At baseline, seropositivity was found in only a handful of AZD1222 recipients. Once two AZD1222 doses were given, Spike-specific TCR breadth and depth went up. Spike was spanned by vaccine-associated CD4 TCRs, which were dominant at 160-218 and 743-854.

This clone was found a few times. As yet, its antigen is unknown. Trimming cost V 6 bases and J 6 bases, with 14 bases left between them. Germline values: CDR1 MNHEY, CDR2 SVGAGI. The CDR3 runs to 13 residues. The receptor comes from an adult in good health. The chain recombines TRBV6-5 with TRBJ1-1; D is unresolved. The sample was peripheral blood, taken on day 0 of MenACWY control vaccination. The CDR3 sequence is CASRSGFVSEAFF. For the CDR3, the DNA is TGTGCCAGCAGATCAGGTTTCGTCTCTGAAGCTTTCTTT.